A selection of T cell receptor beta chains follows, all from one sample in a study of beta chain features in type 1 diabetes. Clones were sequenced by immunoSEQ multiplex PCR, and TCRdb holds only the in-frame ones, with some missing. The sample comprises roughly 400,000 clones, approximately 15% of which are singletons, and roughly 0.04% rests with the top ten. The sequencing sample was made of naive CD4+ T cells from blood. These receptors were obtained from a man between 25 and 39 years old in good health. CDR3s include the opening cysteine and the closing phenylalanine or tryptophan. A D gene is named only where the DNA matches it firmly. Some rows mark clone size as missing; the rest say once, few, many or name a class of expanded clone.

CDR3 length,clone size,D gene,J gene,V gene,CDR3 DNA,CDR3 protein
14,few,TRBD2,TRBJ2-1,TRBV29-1,TGCAGCGGATCCGGGACTAGCGGGGACAATGAGCAGTTCTTC,CSGSGTSGDNEQFF
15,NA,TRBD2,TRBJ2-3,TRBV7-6,TGTGCCAGCAGCTTTGGGCTAGCGGGTGGAGATACGCAGTATTTT,CASSFGLAGGDTQYF
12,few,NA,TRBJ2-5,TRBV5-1,TGCGCCAGCAGCTTGACACAAGAGACCCAGTACTTC,CASSLTQETQYF
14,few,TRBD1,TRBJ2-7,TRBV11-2,TGTGCCAGCAGCTTTAGGGACAGGATCTCCGAGCAGTACTTC,CASSFRDRISEQYF
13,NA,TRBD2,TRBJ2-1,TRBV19,TGTGCCGCGAGCGGGAGCTCCTACAATGAGCAGTTCTTC,CAASGSSYNEQFF
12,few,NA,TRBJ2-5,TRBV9,TGTGCCAGCAGCGTGGATGGAGAGACCCAGTACTTC,CASSVDGETQYF
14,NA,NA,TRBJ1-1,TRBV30,TGTGCCTGGAGTCTCTGGGGCCCGAACACTGAAGCTTTCTTT,CAWSLWGPNTEAFF
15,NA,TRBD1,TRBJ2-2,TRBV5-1,TGCGCCAGCAGCTTATGGGACAGGGTCACCGGGGAGCTGTTTTTT,CASSLWDRVTGELFF
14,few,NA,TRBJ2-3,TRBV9,TGTGCCAGCAGCGTAGAGCCCCGCACAGATACGCAGTATTTT,CASSVEPRTDTQYF
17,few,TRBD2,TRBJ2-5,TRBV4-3,TGCGCCAGCAGCCAAGGGGGACTAGCGGGAGGAAAAGAGACCCAGTACTTC,CASSQGGLAGGKETQYF
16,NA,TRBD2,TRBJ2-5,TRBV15,TGTGCCACCAGCAGAGATTCAACACCGCGGGGGGGGACCCAGTACTTC,CATSRDSTPRGGTQYF
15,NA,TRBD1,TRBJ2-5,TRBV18,TGTGCCAGCTCACCACTGGGGACAGTACAAGAGACCCAGTACTTC,CASSPLGTVQETQYF
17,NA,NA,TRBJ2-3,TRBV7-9,TGTGCCAGCAGCTTCGATCCGGGGAGATCCCTCACAGATACGCAGTATTTT,CASSFDPGRSLTDTQYF
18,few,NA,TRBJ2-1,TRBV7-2,TGTGCCAGCAGCTTAACTTCGCCGCCCAGGATAACCTACAATGAGCAGTTCTTC,CASSLTSPPRITYNEQFF